Here is one T cell receptor beta chain with its context. Sequencing used immunoSEQ multiplex PCR; TCRdb keeps in-frame clones, though not all of them. The data contain about 38,000 clones, roughly 89% of them singletons. This specimen comes from a study of blood T cell repertoires in COVID-19. In germline, CDR1 is GTSNPN, CDR2 SVGIG (reference sequence). V lost 2 bases to trimming and J lost 5 bases; unmatched junction nucleotides: 8. CDR3 length: 14 residues. This clonotype was sampled from a man aged 55 to 70 with active or convalescent COVID-19. The rearrangement joins TRBV30 to TRBJ2-7, with TRBD1 matching 8 bases. Sequenced material: peripheral blood. CDR3 loop: CAWSWTGKGNEQYF. Here the CDR3 DNA reads TGTGCCTGGAGTTGGACAGGGAAAGGGAACGAGCAGTACTTC.